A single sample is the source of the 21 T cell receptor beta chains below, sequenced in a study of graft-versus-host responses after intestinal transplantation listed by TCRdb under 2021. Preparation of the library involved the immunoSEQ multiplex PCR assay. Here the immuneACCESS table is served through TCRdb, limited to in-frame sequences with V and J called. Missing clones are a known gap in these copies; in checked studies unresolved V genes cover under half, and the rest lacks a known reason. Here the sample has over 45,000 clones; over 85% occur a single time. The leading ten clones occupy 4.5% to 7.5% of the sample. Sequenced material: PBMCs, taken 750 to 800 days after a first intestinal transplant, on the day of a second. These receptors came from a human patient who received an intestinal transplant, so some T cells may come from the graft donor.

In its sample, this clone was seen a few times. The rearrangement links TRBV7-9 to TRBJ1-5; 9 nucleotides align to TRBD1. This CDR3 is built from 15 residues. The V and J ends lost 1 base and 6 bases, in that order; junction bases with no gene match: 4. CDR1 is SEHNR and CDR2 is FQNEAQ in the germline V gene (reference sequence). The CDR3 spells CASSLGGDRVQPQHF. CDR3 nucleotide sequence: TGTGCCAGCAGCTTAGGGGGGGACAGGGTTCAGCCCCAGCATTTT.

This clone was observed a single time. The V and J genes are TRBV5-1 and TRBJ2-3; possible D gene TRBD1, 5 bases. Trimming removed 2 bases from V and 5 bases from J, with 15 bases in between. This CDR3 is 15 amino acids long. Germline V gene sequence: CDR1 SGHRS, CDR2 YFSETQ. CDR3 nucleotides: TGCGCCAGCAGCTTTACAAACAGGTTAGGAGATACGCAGTATTTT. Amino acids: CASSFTNRLGDTQYF. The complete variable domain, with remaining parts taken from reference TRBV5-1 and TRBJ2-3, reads KAGVTQTPRYLIKTRGQQVTLSCSPISGHRSVSWYQQTPGQGLQFLFEYFSETQRNKGNFPGRFSGRQFSNSRSEMNVSTLELGDSALYLCASSFTNRLGDTQYFGPGTRLTVL.

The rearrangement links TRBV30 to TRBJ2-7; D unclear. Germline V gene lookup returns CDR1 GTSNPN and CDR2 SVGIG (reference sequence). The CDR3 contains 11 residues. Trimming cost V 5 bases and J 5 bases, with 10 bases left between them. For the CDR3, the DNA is TGTGCCTGGGGTCTAGAACACGAGCAGTACTTC. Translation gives CAWGLEHEQYF.

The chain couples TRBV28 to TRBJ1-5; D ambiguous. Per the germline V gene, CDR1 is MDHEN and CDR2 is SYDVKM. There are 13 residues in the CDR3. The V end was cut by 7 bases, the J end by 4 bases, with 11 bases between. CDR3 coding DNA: TGTGCCAGCAAAGGTCCTTTGAATCAGCCCCAGCATTTT. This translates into CASKGPLNQPQHF.

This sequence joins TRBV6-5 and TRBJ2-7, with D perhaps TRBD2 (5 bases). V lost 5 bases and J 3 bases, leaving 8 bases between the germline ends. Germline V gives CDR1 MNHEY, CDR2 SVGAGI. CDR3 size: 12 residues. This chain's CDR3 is CASSEADYEQYF. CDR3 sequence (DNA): TGTGCCAGCAGTGAAGCGGACTACGAGCAGTACTTC.

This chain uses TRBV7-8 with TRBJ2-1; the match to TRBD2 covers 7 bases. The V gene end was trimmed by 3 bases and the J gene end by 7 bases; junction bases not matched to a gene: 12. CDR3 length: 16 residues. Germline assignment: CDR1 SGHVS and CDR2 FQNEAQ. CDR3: CASSFRREYFVNEQFF. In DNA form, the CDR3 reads TGTGCCAGCAGCTTCCGGCGGGAGTACTTTGTAAATGAGCAGTTCTTC.

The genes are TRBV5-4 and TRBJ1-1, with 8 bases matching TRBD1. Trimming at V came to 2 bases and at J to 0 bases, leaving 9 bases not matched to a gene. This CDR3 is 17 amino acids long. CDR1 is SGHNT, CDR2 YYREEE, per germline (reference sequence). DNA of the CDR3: TGTGCCAGCAGCTTACGGACAGGGCCACCCATGAACACTGAAGCTTTCTTT. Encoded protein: CASSLRTGPPMNTEAFF.

The CDR3 sequence: CASSYEQGDEQYF. CDR3 coding DNA: TGCGCCAGCAGTTACGAACAGGGAGACGAGCAGTACTTC. The chain links TRBV10-1 to TRBJ2-7, with D tentatively TRBD1 (6 bases). The CDR3 loop spans 13 amino acids. Trimming removed 5 bases from V and 5 bases from J, with 13 bases in between. CDR1 and CDR2 (germline): WNHNN, SYGVQD (reference sequence).

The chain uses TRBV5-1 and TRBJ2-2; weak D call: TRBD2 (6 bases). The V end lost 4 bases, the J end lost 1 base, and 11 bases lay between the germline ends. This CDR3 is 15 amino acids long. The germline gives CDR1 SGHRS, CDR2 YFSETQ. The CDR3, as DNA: TGCGCCAGCAGCCCCCGGGAGAGGAACACCGGGGAGCTGTTTTTT. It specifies CASSPRERNTGELFF.

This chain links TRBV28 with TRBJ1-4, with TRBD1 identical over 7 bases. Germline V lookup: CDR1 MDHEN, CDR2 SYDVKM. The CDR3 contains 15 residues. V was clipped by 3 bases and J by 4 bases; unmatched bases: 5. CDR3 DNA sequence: TGTGCCAGCAGTTTGGAGGGGGCTGGTAATGAAAAACTGTTTTTT. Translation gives CASSLEGAGNEKLFF.

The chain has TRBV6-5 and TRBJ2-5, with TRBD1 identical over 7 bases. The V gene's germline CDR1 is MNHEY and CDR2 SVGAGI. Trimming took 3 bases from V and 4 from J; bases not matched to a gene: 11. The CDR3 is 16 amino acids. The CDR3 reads CASSYDLGQTSETQYF. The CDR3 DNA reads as TGTGCCAGCAGTTATGATTTGGGACAGACATCAGAGACCCAGTACTTC.

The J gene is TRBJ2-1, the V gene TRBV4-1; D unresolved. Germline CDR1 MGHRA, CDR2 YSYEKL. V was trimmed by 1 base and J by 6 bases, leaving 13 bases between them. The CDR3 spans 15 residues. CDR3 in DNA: TGCGCCAGCAGCCAAGTTTCACCAGTCCGCAATGAGCAGTTCTTC. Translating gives CASSQVSPVRNEQFF.

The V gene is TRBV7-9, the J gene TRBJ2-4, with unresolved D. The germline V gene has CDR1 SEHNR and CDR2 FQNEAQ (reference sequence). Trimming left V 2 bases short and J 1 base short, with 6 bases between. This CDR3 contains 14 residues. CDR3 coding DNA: TGTGCCAGCAGCTTATTTCACGCCAAAAACATTCAGTACTTC. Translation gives CASSLFHAKNIQYF. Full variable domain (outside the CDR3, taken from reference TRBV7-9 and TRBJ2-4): DTGVSQNPRHKITKRGQNVTFRCDPISEHNRLYWYRQTLGQGPEFLTYFQNEAQLEKSRLLSDRFSAERPKGSFSTLEIQRTEQGDSAMYLCASSLFHAKNIQYFGAGTRLSVL.

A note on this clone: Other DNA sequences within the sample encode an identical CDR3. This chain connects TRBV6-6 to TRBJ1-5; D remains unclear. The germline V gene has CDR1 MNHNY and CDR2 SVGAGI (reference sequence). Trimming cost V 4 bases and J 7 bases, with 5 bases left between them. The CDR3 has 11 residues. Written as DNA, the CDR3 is TGTGCCAGCAGTTCGGAACAGCCCCAGCATTTT. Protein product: CASSSEQPQHF.

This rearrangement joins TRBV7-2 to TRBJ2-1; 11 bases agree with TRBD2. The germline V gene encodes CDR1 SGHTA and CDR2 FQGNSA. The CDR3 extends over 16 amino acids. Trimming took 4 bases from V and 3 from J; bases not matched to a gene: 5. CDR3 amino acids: CASSSHTSGSYNEQFF. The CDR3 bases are TGTGCCAGCAGCTCCCATACTAGCGGGAGCTACAATGAGCAGTTCTTC.

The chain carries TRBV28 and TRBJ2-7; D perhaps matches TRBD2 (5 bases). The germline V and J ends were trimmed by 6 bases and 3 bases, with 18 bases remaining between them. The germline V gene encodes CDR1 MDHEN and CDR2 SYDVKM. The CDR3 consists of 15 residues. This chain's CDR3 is CASSPLAQTIYEQYF. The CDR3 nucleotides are TGTGCCAGCAGCCCCCTAGCTCAAACTATCTACGAGCAGTACTTC.

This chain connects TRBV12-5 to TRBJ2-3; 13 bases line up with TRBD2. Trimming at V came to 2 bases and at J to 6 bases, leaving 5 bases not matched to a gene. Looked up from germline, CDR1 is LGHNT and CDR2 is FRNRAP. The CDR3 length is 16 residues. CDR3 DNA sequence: TGTGCTAGTGGTTTGTATGAGACTAGCGGGAGGGATACGCAGTATTTT. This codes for CASGLYETSGRDTQYF.

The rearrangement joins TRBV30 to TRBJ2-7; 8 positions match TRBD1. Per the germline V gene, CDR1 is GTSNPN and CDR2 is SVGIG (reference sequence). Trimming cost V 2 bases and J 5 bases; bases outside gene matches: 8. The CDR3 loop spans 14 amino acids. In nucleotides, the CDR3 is TGTGCCTGGAGTAGTGGGACAGGATTCAACGAGCAGTACTTC. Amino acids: CAWSSGTGFNEQYF.

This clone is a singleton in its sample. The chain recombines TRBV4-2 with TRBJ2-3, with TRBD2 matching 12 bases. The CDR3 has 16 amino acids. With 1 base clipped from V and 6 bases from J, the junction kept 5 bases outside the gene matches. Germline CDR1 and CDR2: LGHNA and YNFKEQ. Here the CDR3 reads CASSQVMGLAGDTQYF. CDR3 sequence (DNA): TGTGCCAGCAGCCAAGTAATGGGACTAGCGGGTGATACGCAGTATTTT.

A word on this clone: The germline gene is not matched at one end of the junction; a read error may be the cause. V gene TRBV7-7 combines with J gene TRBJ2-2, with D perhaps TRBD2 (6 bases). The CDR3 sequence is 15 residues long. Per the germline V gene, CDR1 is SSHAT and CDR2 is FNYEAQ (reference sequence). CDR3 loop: CASSGPGSGTGELFF. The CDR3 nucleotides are TGTGCTAGCAGCGGGCCAGGGTCTGGAACCGGGGAGCTGTTTTTT.

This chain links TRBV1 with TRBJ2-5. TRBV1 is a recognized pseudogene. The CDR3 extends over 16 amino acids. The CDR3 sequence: CTSSQDRRLHQETQYF. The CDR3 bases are TGCACCAGCAGCCAAGATCGTCGATTACACCAAGAGACCCAGTACTTC.